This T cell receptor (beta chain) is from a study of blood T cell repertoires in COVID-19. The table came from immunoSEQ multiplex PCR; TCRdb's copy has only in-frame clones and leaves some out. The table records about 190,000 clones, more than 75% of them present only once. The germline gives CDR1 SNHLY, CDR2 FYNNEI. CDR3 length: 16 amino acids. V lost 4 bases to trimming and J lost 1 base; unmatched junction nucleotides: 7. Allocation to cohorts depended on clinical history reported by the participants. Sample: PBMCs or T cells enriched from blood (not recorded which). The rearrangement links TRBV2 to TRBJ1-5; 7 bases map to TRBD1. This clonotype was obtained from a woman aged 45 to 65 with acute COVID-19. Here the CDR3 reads CASSALYRGSNQPQHF. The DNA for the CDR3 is TGTGCCAGCAGTGCTCTATACAGGGGCAGCAATCAGCCCCAGCATTTT.